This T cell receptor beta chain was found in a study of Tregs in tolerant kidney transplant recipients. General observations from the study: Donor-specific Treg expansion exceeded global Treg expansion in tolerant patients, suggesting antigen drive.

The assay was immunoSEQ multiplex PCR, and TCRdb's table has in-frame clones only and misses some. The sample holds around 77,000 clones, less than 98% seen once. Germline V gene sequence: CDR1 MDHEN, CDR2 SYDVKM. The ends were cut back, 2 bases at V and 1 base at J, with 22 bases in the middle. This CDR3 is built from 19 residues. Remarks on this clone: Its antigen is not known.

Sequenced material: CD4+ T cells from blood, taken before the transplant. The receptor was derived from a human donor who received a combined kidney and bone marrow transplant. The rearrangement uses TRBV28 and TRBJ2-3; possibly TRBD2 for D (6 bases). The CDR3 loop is CASSLLTAGPPLRTDTQYF. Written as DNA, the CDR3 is TGTGCCAGCAGTTTACTTACCGCGGGGCCACCTCTTCGCACAGATACGCAGTATTTT.